Presented here are 14 T cell receptor beta chains from one specimen sequenced in a study of blood T cell repertoires in COVID-19. Some clones are missing from TCRdb's copy, which holds only in-frame ones; the method was immunoSEQ multiplex PCR. The sample has 200,000 or so clones; under 90% are singletons. The sequenced sample consisted of peripheral blood. The receptors originated from a human donor in a cohort sampled during active COVID-19.

CDR3 sequence reads: CASSRQGSGNTIYF. The CDR3 bases are TGTGCCAGCAGTAGACAGGGCTCTGGAAACACCATATATTTT. V usage is TRBV6-5 and J usage is TRBJ1-3, with TRBD1 matching over 7 bases. The CDR3 sequence is 14 residues long. Germline V gene data show CDR1 as MNHEY and CDR2 as SVGAGI. The V gene end was trimmed by 5 bases and the J gene end by 0 bases; junction bases not matched to a gene: 1.

This chain uses TRBV5-1 with TRBJ2-1, with TRBD2 matching over 9 bases. CDR3 length: 15 residues. Trimming took 0 bases from V and 3 from J; bases not matched to a gene: 1. Germline V CDR1 and CDR2: SGHRS, YFSETQ. CDR3 sequence (DNA): TGCGCCAGCAGCTTGGTTAGCGGGAGCTACAATGAGCAGTTCTTC. This encodes CASSLVSGSYNEQFF.

The V call is TRBV7-2, the J call TRBJ1-4; 7 bases align to TRBD1. The germline V gene has CDR1 SGHTA and CDR2 FQGNSA. Unmatched junction bases numbered 10, after V lost 5 bases and J lost 7 bases. This CDR3 region has 15 residues. Here the CDR3 DNA reads TGTGCCAGCAGCGCCCTGGGACAGAAGGCTGAAAAACTGTTTTTT. This codes for CASSALGQKAEKLFF.

The chain recombines TRBV9 with TRBJ2-1; no definite D call. Germline V gene sequence: CDR1 SGDLS, CDR2 YYNGEE. V was trimmed by 0 bases and J by 13 bases, leaving 11 bases between them. The CDR3 consists of 12 residues. CDR3 in DNA: TGTGCCAGCAGCGTAGCGGCAGGATCCCAGTTCTTC. As protein: CASSVAAGSQFF.

V gene TRBV27 combines with J gene TRBJ1-5; D remains ambiguous. The germline gives CDR1 MNHEY, CDR2 SMNVEV (reference sequence). V dropped 3 bases and J dropped 2 bases, with 14 bases sitting between them. The CDR3 is 16 residues long. CDR3 nucleotide sequence: TGTGCCAGCAGTTTTGGCGGCCAGCCAGGCAATCAGCCCCAGCATTTT. Protein: CASSFGGQPGNQPQHF.

J is TRBJ2-3 and V is TRBV5-1; D is perhaps TRBD1 (6 bases). The CDR3 length is 13 residues. Germline lookup yields CDR1 SGHRS and CDR2 YFSETQ. Between the trimmed V and J ends, which lost 4 bases and 10 bases, there was a span of 16 bases. CDR3 coding DNA: TGCGCCAGCAGCGGCAAGGGGGACGAACCGCAGTATTTT. It encodes CASSGKGDEPQYF.

V gene TRBV5-4 combines with J gene TRBJ1-2; the D gene is possibly TRBD1 (6 bases). In germline, CDR1 is SGHNT, CDR2 YYREEE (reference sequence). V lost 0 bases, J lost 6 bases, and 18 bases lay in between. The CDR3 length is 16 residues. In DNA form, the CDR3 reads TGTGCCAGCAGCTTGGCTACTCCGCACAGGGCCCATGGCTACACCTTC. It is translated as CASSLATPHRAHGYTF. The variable domain in full, with the rest retrieved from reference TRBV5-4 and TRBJ1-2, is ETGVTQSPTHLIKTRGQQVTLRCSSQSGHNTVSWYQQALGQGPQFIFQYYREEENGRGNFPPRFSGLQFPNYSSELNVNALELDDSALYLCASSLATPHRAHGYTFGSGTRLTVV.

The chain combines TRBV5-1 with TRBJ1-6, with TRBD1 as a possible D gene (6 bases). In germline, CDR1 is SGHRS, CDR2 YFSETQ. The CDR3 sequence is 15 residues long. V gave up 0 bases and J gave up 5 bases, with 9 bases separating them. CDR3 sequence: CASSLEGVDNSPLHF. The CDR3 DNA reads TGCGCCAGCAGCTTGGAGGGGGTGGATAATTCACCCCTCCACTTT.

The rearrangement uses TRBV15 and TRBJ1-3; D possibly corresponds to TRBD1 (6 bases). Germline V CDR1 and CDR2: LNHNV, YYDKDF (reference sequence). The CDR3 extends over 16 amino acids. V shed 1 base and J shed 0 bases, with 10 bases lying between them. CDR3 nucleotides: TGTGCCACCAGCAGAGCGGGACACAACTCTGGAAACACCATATATTTT. Its protein is CATSRAGHNSGNTIYF.

V usage is TRBV19 and J usage is TRBJ2-2, with D unclear. This CDR3 is 15 amino acids long. Germline V CDR1 and CDR2: LNHDA, SQIVND (reference sequence). V lost 3 bases to trimming and J lost 0 bases, with 8 bases between them. The CDR3 DNA is TGTGCCAGTAGTATCGGCAGGTCGAACACCGGGGAGCTGTTTTTT. This codes for CASSIGRSNTGELFF.

The chain uses TRBV21-1 and TRBJ1-1; TRBD1, the table's D call, was not compared with the DNA. TRBV21-1 is shown as a pseudogene. CDR3 length equals 16 residues. The CDR3 nucleotides read TGTGCCAGCAGCAAACCCCTTCGACAGGGGGTGACTGAAGCTTTCTTT. Translating gives CASSKPLRQGVTEAFF.

The chain carries TRBV25-1 and TRBJ1-1; D is undetermined. V was clipped by 7 bases and J by 4 bases, with 10 bases between them. The CDR3 runs 12 residues. The germline V gene has CDR1 MGHDK and CDR2 SYGVNS. CDR3 in amino acids: CASTGGVTEAFF. Written as DNA, the CDR3 is TGTGCCAGCACTGGCGGCGTCACTGAAGCTTTCTTT.

J is TRBJ2-1 and V is TRBV6-4; 14 bases agree with TRBD2. Germline CDR1 is MRHNA and CDR2 is SNTAGT. The CDR3 has 15 amino acids. Unmatched junction bases numbered 5, after V lost 6 bases and J lost 7 bases. The CDR3 coding sequence is TGTGCCAGCAGCCGGACTAGCGGGGGGAATAATGAGCAGTTCTTC. It codes for CASSRTSGGNNEQFF.

This chain links TRBV2 with TRBJ2-2, with a weak D call TRBD2 (6 bases). CDR1 and CDR2 from the germline V gene are SNHLY and FYNNEI. The CDR3 totals 14 residues. Between the trimmed V and J ends, which lost 7 bases and 3 bases, there was a span of 12 bases. CDR3 nucleotide sequence: TGTGCCAGCAATGGGGGAGGTCACACCGGGGAGCTGTTTTTT. Its protein is CASNGGGHTGELFF.